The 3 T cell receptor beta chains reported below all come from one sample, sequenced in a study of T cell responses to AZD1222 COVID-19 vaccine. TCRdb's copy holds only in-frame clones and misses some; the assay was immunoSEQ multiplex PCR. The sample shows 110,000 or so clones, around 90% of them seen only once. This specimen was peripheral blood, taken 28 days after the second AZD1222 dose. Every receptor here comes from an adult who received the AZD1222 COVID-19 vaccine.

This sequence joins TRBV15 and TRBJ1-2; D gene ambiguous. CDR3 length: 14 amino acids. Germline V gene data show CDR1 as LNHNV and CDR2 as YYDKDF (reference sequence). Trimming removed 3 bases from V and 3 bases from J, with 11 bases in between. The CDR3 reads CATSSFDGDYGYTF. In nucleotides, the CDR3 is TGTGCCACCAGCAGCTTCGACGGAGACTATGGCTACACCTTC.

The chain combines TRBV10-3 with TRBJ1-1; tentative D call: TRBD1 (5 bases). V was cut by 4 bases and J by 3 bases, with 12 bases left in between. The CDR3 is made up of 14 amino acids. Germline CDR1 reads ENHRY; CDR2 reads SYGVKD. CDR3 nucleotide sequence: TGTGCCATCAGTGCGAGGGGAGTGGACACTGAAGCTTTCTTT. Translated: CAISARGVDTEAFF.

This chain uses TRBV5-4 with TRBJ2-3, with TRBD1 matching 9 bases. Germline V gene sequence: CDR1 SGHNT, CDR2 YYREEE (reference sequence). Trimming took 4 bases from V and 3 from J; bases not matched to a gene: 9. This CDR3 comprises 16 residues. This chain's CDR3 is CASSLNRGRETDTQYF. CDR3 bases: TGTGCCAGCAGCCTAAACAGGGGGCGGGAAACAGATACGCAGTATTTT.